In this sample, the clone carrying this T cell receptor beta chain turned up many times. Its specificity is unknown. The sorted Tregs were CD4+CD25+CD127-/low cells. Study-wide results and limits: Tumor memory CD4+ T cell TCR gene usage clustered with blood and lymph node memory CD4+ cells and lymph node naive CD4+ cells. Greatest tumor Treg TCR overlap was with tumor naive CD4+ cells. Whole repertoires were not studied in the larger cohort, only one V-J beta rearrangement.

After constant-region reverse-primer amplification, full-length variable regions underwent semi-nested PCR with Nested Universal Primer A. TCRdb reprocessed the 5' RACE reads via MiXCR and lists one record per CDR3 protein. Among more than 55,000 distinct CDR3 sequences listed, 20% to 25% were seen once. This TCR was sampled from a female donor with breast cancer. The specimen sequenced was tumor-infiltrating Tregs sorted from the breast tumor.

In DNA, the CDR3 is TGTGCCAGCAGTTGGGACAGGGACTACGAGCAGTACTTC. Residues: CASSWDRDYEQYF. The chain employs TRBV6-5 and TRBJ2-7; 9 bases line up with TRBD1. J was trimmed by 3 bases and V by 4 bases; bases with no gene match: 1. This CDR3 contains 13 residues. Germline CDR1 and CDR2: MNHEY and SVGAGI.